One T cell receptor (beta chain) is described in this entry. Its antigen remains unidentified. The input lacks base qualities; no much larger clone sits a single base away. CDR1 and CDR2 (SNHLY, FYNNEI) derive from the germline V gene. From the cysteine through the phenylalanine, the CDR3 covers 11 amino acids. The kept DNA is CDR3 alone, 33 bases in frame from the first base. Relative to germline, V is 2 bases shorter and J is 10 bases shorter, with 6 bases between their ends. The entry originates in a study of identical twins listed by TCRdb under 2016. For the wider study: To test whether fetal clonotypes persist, the study used deep sequencing on TCR alpha and beta repertoires from monozygotic twins, unrelated adults of various ages, and cord blood. To rule out contamination, replicate twin experiments were performed at different times with different library preparation protocols. Overall study results and their limits: Abundant cord blood beta clonotypes carried fewer insertions; young adult naive repertoires showed a weaker similar trend, while memory repertoires showed none. Zero-insertion analyses could be partly confounded by invariant T cells such as MAIT and iNKT, although diverse VJ usage argued against such confounding for most clonotypes. In monozygotic twins, recombination models systematically underestimated out-of-frame TCR alpha sharing, but the models matched the sharing seen between unrelated individuals. Because the same donors could not be followed over many years, conclusions were based on cross-sectional statistical analysis. A weaker excess of twin sharing was found in beta out-of-frame sequences because the signal-to-noise ratio was lowered by fewer shared sequences. Compared with coincidental sharing between unrelated individuals, an excess of low generation-probability sequences was observed among out-of-frame TCR alpha sequences shared between twins.

Only healthy Caucasian donors were included. The twin cohort consisted of three pairs of female monozygotic twins, all aged roughly 18 to 29 years. Positive isolation kits from Invitrogen were used to isolate the CD4+ and CD8+ T cell populations. The library was built by means of 5' RACE. The listed sequencing device is Illumina HiSeq 2000. Template switching added a universal primer binding site, and the final cDNA carried a unique molecular identifier that allowed TCR cDNA molecules to be counted accurately. Specific primers in the conserved constant-segment region were used to synthesize first-strand cDNA for the TCR alpha and beta chains. To control for contamination, every cDNA library carried two barcodes: a SMART-Mk sample barcode plus Illumina barcodes. TruSeq adapter sequences, together with Illumina sample barcodes, were added in two successive PCR steps. TCR alpha and beta cDNA libraries were sequenced on the Illumina HiSeq platform with custom primers. On the authors' methods: MiGEC processed the raw reads to extract unique molecular identifiers, while MiXCR was used to determine the CDR3 positions. For each individual, recombination models were inferred using an EM algorithm with the repgenHMM and IGoR tools. Shared clonotypes were analyzed with the tcR package in R, and sharing was normalized by the product of cloneset sizes. To study raw recombination free of thymic and clonal selection effects, out-of-frame nonproductive sequences were analyzed. The public reads were quality trimmed at Q25 with fastp and then assembled into clones with MiXCR by TCRdb, keeping productive beta chains. When rows share a CDR3 protein, they turn into one entry using the most common DNA and genes. The V and J calls reflect TCRdb's pipeline rather than the authors' work. This sample is represented by roughly 490,000 distinct CDR3 sequences; approximately 14% of them were singletons. Approximately 0.98% of the sample rests with the top ten.

The data also belong to a second study, concerning yellow fever vaccine responses in identical twins. Per the second study: According to the authors, in identical twins the way T cells responded to vaccination appeared partly convergent and partly personalized. Focusing on identical twins, the study followed the T cell clones that responded to the vaccine, and did so with precision.

The specimen sequenced was CD4+ T cells sorted from blood. The chain links TRBV2 with TRBJ2-1; the D gene cannot be resolved reliably. The sequence derives from a woman aged 18-30 years in good health. The CDR3 in this case is CASSERWEQFF. The DNA sequence is as follows: TGTGCCAGCAGTGAAAGGTGGGAGCAGTTCTTC.